This TCR beta chain was identified in a study of T cells after yellow fever vaccination. Study as a whole: The SMART-Seq v4 Ultra Low Input method served to prepare the low-cell-number fractions. Study-level results: A faster peak, day 5 versus 15, was reached by the weaker secondary response.

As for this clonotype: What it recognizes is unknown.

With 6 bases removed from V and 7 bases from J, the gap between germline ends came to 9 bases. CDR1 LGHDT and CDR2 YNNKEL come from the germline V gene (reference sequence). There are 12 residues in the CDR3. MiXCR was run by TCRdb on the 5' RACE reads, yielding one entry per CDR3 protein. The sample contains approximately 600,000 distinct CDR3 sequences, about 12% of which appear only once. The receptor comes from a man aged 25-45 years who received the YFV17D yellow fever vaccine. The V call is TRBV3-1, the J call TRBJ2-2; D is uncertain. The input for sequencing was PBMCs, taken on the day of the yellow fever booster vaccination. The CDR3 region is CASRDVGGELFF. DNA for the CDR3: TGTGCCAGCAGAGACGTGGGCGGGGAGCTGTTTTTT.